This paragraph reports one T cell receptor beta chain. Its cognate antigen has yet to be identified. No quality values exist for individual bases; no much larger clone is one base distant. The 39 donors, aged roughly 6 to 95 years, were systemically healthy Caucasian individuals from Russia. Roughly 10 milliliters of peripheral blood were collected from each donor into EDTA-treated Vacutainer tubes. Ficoll-Paque density-gradient centrifugation was used to isolate PBMCs, with at least 6.5 million per sample. Trizol reagent was used to extract total RNA from PBMCs, with at least 5.5 micrograms per sample. For every donor, flow cytometry on a PBMC aliquot measured the percentage of naive CD45RAhigh/CD27high T cells. Germline trimming amounts to 3 bases on V and 8 bases on J, with 12 as the count of junction bases outside the gene matches. The CDR3 goes from the cysteine to the phenylalanine over 16 residues. Just CDR3 DNA is preserved here, 48 bases in frame from base 1. CDR1 and CDR2 are read off the germline V gene (reference sequence) as SEHNR and FQNEAQ.

Library generation was performed with 5' RACE. The instrument given in TCRdb is Illumina HiSeq 2500. The second PCR ran for about 6 to 11 cycles and used a J-beta primer mix along with a sample-barcoded 5' primer. Each TCR beta cDNA molecule received a unique molecular identifier from a template-switch 5' adaptor carrying 12 random nucleotides. At least 2.5 million CDR3-containing paired-end reads were obtained from each sample. The Mint cDNA synthesis kit, primed by a TRBC-specific oligonucleotide, was used to synthesize first-strand cDNA from all RNA. All cDNA was treated with uracil-DNA glycosylase and then went through a first 18-cycle PCR with the universal primers M1SS and BC2_uni_R. Per the original workflow: Each sample was normalized by randomly selecting 1 million high-quality reads, each carrying a distinct molecular identifier. Instead of being binned into consensus sequences, reads with shared molecular identifiers were discarded. CDR3 identification, clonotype clustering and error correction used MiTCR with a Q25 quality threshold and the strictest error-elimination algorithm. A nonparametric unseen species model with Euler transformation was used to estimate a lower bound on total TCR beta diversity. TCRdb applied fastp at Q25 and MiXCR to the public reads, then kept only in-frame beta chains. Identical CDR3 proteins give one entry, which carries the most common genes and DNA. These V and J calls derive from TCRdb rather than the authors' analysis. The sample table records about 730,000 distinct CDR3 sequences; 43% of these occur just once. The ten largest clonotypes hold 20% of the sample.

This sample is part of a study of blood T cells in healthy people across ages (dated by TCRdb to between 2015 and 2016). Looking at the study overall: In model experiments, template switching captured about one uniquely barcoded TCR beta cDNA molecule for every two T cells. To track age-related changes in TCR beta repertoire diversity, the study relied on deep sequencing normalized with unique cDNA molecular identifiers. Four age groups were formed from the donors: young (average about 16 years), middle-aged (less than 40), aged (over 55) and long-lived (less than 85). To avoid experimental bias, donors of different ages were spread randomly across the sequencing lanes. The study analyzed two additional independent replicas of 1 million unique cDNA reads from the same blood draw for two donors, one aged 18 to 30 and one aged 80 or older.

Results and caveats for the whole study, not just this receptor: Compared with the aged group, more naive CD4+ T cells, fewer expanded clones and increased TCR diversity were shown by the long-lived group, suggesting age selection. Since profiling was done on bulk unsorted PBMCs, naive and antigen-experienced compartments could not be conclusively compared. There was a strong correlation between observed TCR beta diversity and the percentage of naive T cells measured by flow cytometry. Total diversity estimates from one million sequenced T cells were considered lower bounds and underestimates. Because donor CMV infection status was unknown, age-related changes in expanded clonotypes were potentially confounded. Observed TCR beta diversity per million T cells fell roughly linearly with age, and a significant reduction was already apparent by age approximately 41.

The sample taken for sequencing was blood. The chain couples TRBV7-9 to TRBJ2-1; TRBD2 matches 8 bases in the middle. This TCR was sampled from a woman aged 55 to 70 in good health. The CDR3 loop reads CASSFVSGGRGDEQFF. The nucleotide sequence is given as TGTGCCAGCAGCTTCGTTTCGGGAGGGAGAGGGGATGAGCAGTTCTTC.